Listed here are 7 T cell receptor beta chains from one sample, sequenced in a study of blood T cell repertoires in COVID-19. The assay was immunoSEQ multiplex PCR, and TCRdb's table has in-frame clones only and misses some. The sample lists about 150,000 clones, 84% seen once, with 2.5% to 3% in the top ten. The sequencing input was peripheral blood. These TCRs come from a woman of 80 years or more with COVID-19, enrolled during active disease.

The chain couples TRBV6-2 or TRBV6-3 to TRBJ1-6; D gene uncertain. This CDR3 has 12 residues. Germline V gene data show CDR1 as MNHEY and CDR2 as SVGEGT. Trimming cost V 2 bases and J 13 bases, with 9 bases left between them. The CDR3 DNA follows: TGTGCCAGCAGTTACGCAGTTTCTCCCCTCCACTTT. Translating it yields CASSYAVSPLHF.

This chain joins TRBV28 and TRBJ2-7; 7 bases match TRBD1. V gave up 2 bases and J gave up 1 base; unmatched junction bases: 2. Germline V gene sequence: CDR1 MDHEN, CDR2 SYDVKM. The CDR3 consists of 14 residues. DNA of the CDR3: TGTGCCAGCAGTTTACCGACAGGGTCCTACGAGCAGTACTTC. Encoded protein: CASSLPTGSYEQYF.

The table lists this clone with a count of one. The chain employs TRBV15 and TRBJ2-5, with a possible D match to TRBD1 (6 bases). V was pared by 3 bases and J by 2 bases, with 10 bases between. The CDR3 length is 14 residues. Germline values: CDR1 LNHNV, CDR2 YYDKDF (reference sequence). The CDR3 sequence: CATSSHRAQETQYF. CDR3 nucleotides: TGTGCCACCAGCAGTCACAGGGCTCAAGAGACCCAGTACTTC.

This clone showed up just once. The chain is built from TRBV4-3 and TRBJ2-6, with TRBD1 identical over 7 bases. The CDR3 covers 14 residues. Germline V gene lookup returns CDR1 LGHNA and CDR2 YSLEER. Unmatched junction bases numbered 4, after V lost 9 bases and J lost 2 bases. The CDR3 sequence: CASSDRAGANVLTF. The CDR3 DNA follows: TGCGCCAGTTCCGACAGGGCTGGGGCCAACGTCCTGACTTTC.

CDR3 bases: TGTGCCAGCAGCTTAGCCGGGGGTTCGGGCAAAAACATTCAGTACTTC. Its translation is CASSLAGGSGKNIQYF. V is TRBV7-2 and J is TRBJ2-4; a weak D match, TRBD2 (6 bases). Trimming left V 0 bases short and J 3 bases short, with 12 bases between. CDR1 SGHTA and CDR2 FQGNSA come from the germline V gene. The CDR3 spans 16 residues.

This chain connects TRBV19 to TRBJ2-3; 14 bases are a match to TRBD2. V shed 5 bases and J 5 bases; nucleotides not matched to a gene: 18. Looked up from germline, CDR1 is LNHDA and CDR2 is SQIVND (reference sequence). This CDR3 is 20 amino acids long. The CDR3 DNA reads as TGTGCCAGTAGTCGCCGCGGGACTAGCGGGGGCAGGTATAATGTAGATACGCAGTATTTT. This gives the protein CASSRRGTSGGRYNVDTQYF.

The chain couples TRBV5-1 to TRBJ1-1, with TRBD1 as a possible D gene (5 bases). CDR3 size: 18 residues. V lost 4 bases and J lost 2, with 24 bases in between. Germline lookup yields CDR1 SGHRS and CDR2 YFSETQ. The CDR3 DNA sequence: TGCGCCAGCAGCCCCGGACTTCACCCGGCGGGACCCAACACTGAAGCTTTCTTT. Amino acid sequence: CASSPGLHPAGPNTEAFF.